This T cell receptor beta chain was recorded in a study of CD8 T cells in Susac syndrome. Trimming took 1 base from V and 4 from J, leaving 11 bases between them. Germline-derived CDR1 and CDR2 are DFQATT and SNEGSKA (reference sequence). The CDR3 length is 14 residues. Blood CD8+ and CD4+ T cells underwent high-throughput TCR beta sequencing. Multiple sclerosis controls were treatment-naive patients with stable or active relapsing-remitting disease. With random hexamers, 0.5 to 1 ug RNA was reverse transcribed. TCRdb ran MiXCR on the immunoSEQ multiplex PCR reads and lists one entry per CDR3 protein. This sample has 250,000 or so distinct CDR3 sequences, with about 93% found just once.

The receptor was derived from a human donor with multiple sclerosis. The chain recombines TRBV20-1 with TRBJ2-1; D gene unclear. The sample comprised CD4+ T cells from PBMCs. CDR3 DNA sequence: TGCAGTGCTAGAGTGGGCTTAGGGTACAATGAGCAGTTCTTC. Its protein is CSARVGLGYNEQFF.